A selection of T cell receptor beta chains follows, all from one sample in a study of T-cell reconstitution after alpha-beta-depleted transplantation in children. TCRdb redid the calling of the PCR reads with MiXCR, one entry per CDR3 protein. In the table there are hundreds of thousands of distinct CDR3 sequences, roughly 15% of which are singletons. This specimen was PBMCs from the stem cell graft donor, taken from the stem cell graft. The receptors derive from a human donor who donated a stem cell graft to a child with acute myeloid leukemia. Each CDR3 is given with its conserved first and last residue. Fields, in order: D gene, V gene, clone size, J gene, CDR3 DNA, CDR3 protein. A D gene is named only where the DNA matches it firmly. Size is omitted from some rows. Given values are once, few, many or a class for expanded clones.

-,TRBV6-5,many,TRBJ2-3,TGTGCCAGCAGTCCTTCGACAAGAGGGTTTACAGATACGCAGTATTTT,CASSPSTRGFTDTQYF
-,TRBV28,-,TRBJ1-2,TGTGCCACCAGAGGCAGGGAAGGAGCTAACTATGGCTACACCTTC,CATRGREGANYGYTF
-,TRBV5-5,few,TRBJ2-6,TGTGCCAGCAGCTGGAACAGGGCTTCTGGGGCCAACGTCCTGACTTTC,CASSWNRASGANVLTF
-,TRBV29-1,many,TRBJ2-3,TGCAGCGTTCGGGGTCAGATCACAGATACGCAGTATTTT,CSVRGQITDTQYF
TRBD1,TRBV7-6,few,TRBJ1-4,TGTGCCAGCAGCCGCGGACAGGATCTTGAAAAACTGTTTTTT,CASSRGQDLEKLFF
TRBD1,TRBV2,-,TRBJ2-6,TGTGCCAGCAAGGGGGCGGTACTTGGGGCCAACGTCCTGACTTTC,CASKGAVLGANVLTF
TRBD2,TRBV20-1,-,TRBJ2-1,TGCAGTGCTAGCCCCCCACTAGCGGGGGCCTACAATGAGCAGTTCTTC,CSASPPLAGAYNEQFF
-,TRBV10-3,few,TRBJ2-1,TGTGCCATCAGTGAGTCGAACCTAGTCAGGGGTAATTTTTCCTACAATGAGCAGTTCTTC,CAISESNLVRGNFSYNEQFF
-,TRBV5-5,few,TRBJ2-5,TGTGCCAGCAGTTCCTCCGATCAAGAGACCCAGTACTTC,CASSSSDQETQYF
-,TRBV28,few,TRBJ2-5,TGTGCCAGCCAGGGTTCCCAAGAGACCCAGTACTTC,CASQGSQETQYF
-,TRBV7-9,few,TRBJ1-2,TGTGCCAGCAGCCTAAAACAGGGATATGGCTACACCTTC,CASSLKQGYGYTF
-,TRBV20-1,many,TRBJ1-4,TGCAGTGCTTTCCAGGGTGGTAGAGGTGAAAAACTGTTTTTT,CSAFQGGRGEKLFF
-,TRBV25-1,few,TRBJ2-2,TGTGCCAGCAGTAAGGCTAGTAACACCGGGGAGCTGTTTTTT,CASSKASNTGELFF
-,TRBV20-1,many,TRBJ1-3,TGCAGTGCCCAATGGAGGTGGGGAAACACCATATATTTT,CSAQWRWGNTIYF
TRBD1,TRBV12-3/TRBV12-4,-,TRBJ1-1,TGTGCCAGCAGTTTACCCGGGACAGGGGGTATTGAAGCTTTCTTT,CASSLPGTGGIEAFF
TRBD1,TRBV7-2,-,TRBJ2-7,TGTGCCAGCAGCCCTGGACAGGGTGACTACGAGCAGTACTTC,CASSPGQGDYEQYF
-,TRBV7-2,many,TRBJ2-1,TGTGCCAGCAGCTTCTTTGGGCTAACTGCCAATGAGCAGTTCTTC,CASSFFGLTANEQFF
-,TRBV20-1,many,TRBJ2-5,TGCAGTGCTAGATCGGGCTGGGAAGAGACCCAGTACTTC,CSARSGWEETQYF
-,TRBV12-3/TRBV12-4,many,TRBJ2-1,TGTGCCAGCAGCCCCCAGTTTCTTGACGGACACAATGAGCAGTTCTTC,CASSPQFLDGHNEQFF
TRBD2,TRBV10-3,many,TRBJ2-7,TGTGCCATCTCTAGCGGGGGAACGGACGAGCAGTACTTC,CAISSGGTDEQYF
-,TRBV6-5,few,TRBJ2-2,TGTGCCAGCAGTTACTCCCCAGGGGAAACCGGGGAGCTGTTTTTT,CASSYSPGETGELFF
-,TRBV20-1,few,TRBJ2-4,TGCAGTGCTATTACAGGGACCATTCAGTACTTC,CSAITGTIQYF
-,TRBV6-2/TRBV6-3,few,TRBJ2-1,TGTGCCAGCATCTCGGGGGCGGGGAGCTCCTACAATGAGCAGTTCTTC,CASISGAGSSYNEQFF
-,TRBV7-8,-,TRBJ2-7,TGTGCCAGCAGCCCGACAGAACCTCCCCACGAGCAGTACTTC,CASSPTEPPHEQYF
TRBD1,TRBV10-3,many,TRBJ1-1,TGTGCCATCAGCGGACAGGGGACGAACACTGAAGCTTTCTTT,CAISGQGTNTEAFF
-,TRBV24-1,-,TRBJ2-1,TGTGCCACCCGAGGGGCAGGGCACAATGAGCAGTTCTTC,CATRGAGHNEQFF
-,TRBV12-3/TRBV12-4,few,TRBJ1-1,TGTGCCAGCAGTTTAATAGTTAACACTGAAGCTTTCTTT,CASSLIVNTEAFF
TRBD1,TRBV7-9,few,TRBJ2-7,TGTGCCAGCAGGCCCGGGACAGGGGGTTCCTACGAGCAGTACTTC,CASRPGTGGSYEQYF
TRBD1,TRBV15,-,TRBJ1-2,TGTGCCACCAGCGGACGTATTTCCGACAGGGGCGGCTATGGCTACACCTTC,CATSGRISDRGGYGYTF
TRBD1,TRBV29-1,many,TRBJ2-3,TGCAGCGCCGTCCCGGGACAGGGGCACGCAGATACGCAGTATTTT,CSAVPGQGHADTQYF
-,TRBV4-3,-,TRBJ2-7,TGCGCCAGCAGCCAAAGTGAGGGAGGTTCCTACGAGCAGTACTTC,CASSQSEGGSYEQYF
TRBD1,TRBV20-1,-,TRBJ1-5,TGCAGTGCCACCGGGACAGGGTGGAATAGCAATCAGCCCCAGCATTTT,CSATGTGWNSNQPQHF
-,TRBV7-2,few,TRBJ2-5,TGTGCCAGCAGATTCGAGACAGGTACCCAAGAGACCCAGTACTTC,CASRFETGTQETQYF
TRBD1,TRBV15,few,TRBJ1-5,TGTGCCACCAGACCCGGGACAGGGGTAGATCAGCCCCAGCATTTT,CATRPGTGVDQPQHF
-,TRBV5-5,few,TRBJ2-5,TGTGCCAGCAGCTGGGGATTTTCCTTGGACAGCCAAGAGACCCAGTACTTC,CASSWGFSLDSQETQYF
-,TRBV7-2,-,TRBJ2-5,TGTGCCAGCAGCTTAGCGGGGGGGCGGGAGACCCAGTGCTTC,CASSLAGGRETQCF
-,TRBV6-1,-,TRBJ2-1,TGTGCCAGCAGTGAAAGATTACCCCCTAGCTACAATGAGCAGTTCTTC,CASSERLPPSYNEQFF
-,TRBV15,many,TRBJ1-1,TGTGCCACCAGCAGAGATCTGACGGGGCGGGCTGAAGCTTTCTTT,CATSRDLTGRAEAFF
-,TRBV20-1,many,TRBJ2-5,TGCAGTGCTAGAGCCCAGGGGCGAGAGACCCAGTACTTC,CSARAQGRETQYF
TRBD1,TRBV5-1,-,TRBJ1-5,TGCGCCAGCAGCCCAGAGGGACAGTCCCAGCCCCAGCATTTT,CASSPEGQSQPQHF
-,TRBV20-1,many,TRBJ1-5,TGCAGTGCCCCTGGCGCAGGGGATCAGCCCCAGCATTTT,CSAPGAGDQPQHF
-,TRBV5-1,few,TRBJ2-1,TGCGCCAGCAGCGCCCCCGGGACACCAGGGGACAATGAGCAGTTCTTC,CASSAPGTPGDNEQFF
-,TRBV29-1,-,TRBJ1-1,TGCAGCGTTGAGCCCCAGAACACTGAAGCTTTCTTT,CSVEPQNTEAFF
TRBD2,TRBV12-3/TRBV12-4,few,TRBJ2-5,TGTGCCAGCAGTACAACCCTAGCGGGGGTCTCCGAGACCCAGTACTTC,CASSTTLAGVSETQYF
-,TRBV9,-,TRBJ1-1,TGTGCCAGCACCCATGATGGCGGTTTGGTCACTGAAGCTTTCTTT,CASTHDGGLVTEAFF
-,TRBV20-1,many,TRBJ2-5,TGCAGTGCTAGAGATCTTCGCTGGCAGGAGGTTAAAGAGACCCAGTACTTC,CSARDLRWQEVKETQYF
-,TRBV20-1,few,TRBJ2-1,TGCAGTGCTAGAGGACTACTTGGGGGACTTAGCTCCTACAATGAGCAGTTCTTC,CSARGLLGGLSSYNEQFF